This T cell receptor (beta chain) was sequenced during a study of persistence of HIV-infected CD4 T cells. This clone was recorded a few times. Its target is unknown. Lysates of CMV-infected fibroblasts at 10 ug/mL stimulated these cells. CD4+ T cells upregulating both CD40 ligand and CD69 were sorted as responding cells. Anti-CD28/CD49d costimulation, CD40-blocking antibody and enfuvirtide were given to CD8-depleted PBMCs for 15 to 20 hours. The CDR3 runs 16 residues. V was shortened by 3 bases and J by 5 bases, with 19 bases between the two germline ends. Germline CDR1 reads SGHRS; CDR2 reads YFSETQ. The immunoSEQ assay was version 4, run in survey mode. Some clones are missing from TCRdb's copy, which holds only in-frame ones; the method was immunoSEQ multiplex PCR. The data hold almost 20,000 clones, with about 84% observed a single time.

The chain employs TRBV5-1 and TRBJ2-3; D perhaps matches TRBD2 (6 bases). The origin of this receptor is an adult man with HIV who was CMV-seropositive. This specimen consisted of CD4+ T cells sorted from PBMCs after roughly 18-hour stimulation, obtained from a patient who received antiretroviral therapy. CDR3 sequence: CASSSEGTSGGDTQYF. The DNA for the CDR3 is TGCGCCAGCAGCTCGGAAGGGACTTCCGGGGGAGATACGCAGTATTTT.